A selection of T cell receptor beta chains follows, all from one sample in a study of identifying expanded T cells in peripheral blood. Generated by immunoSEQ multiplex PCR, the TCRdb table keeps only in-frame clones and is missing some. Of approximately 97,000 clones listed, around 88% are singletons. Sequencing was carried out using blood. Every receptor here comes from a person aged 18 to 70 in good health. Both conserved end residues are part of each CDR3. The D gene is left open where the match is weak. Size is omitted from some rows. Given values are once, few, many or a class for expanded clones.

V gene	clone size	J gene	D gene	CDR3 DNA	CDR3 protein
TRBV5-1	NA	TRBJ2-2	NA	TGCGCCAGCAGCTTGGAAAGGTTTACCGGGGAGCTGTTTTTT	CASSLERFTGELFF
TRBV10-3	NA	TRBJ2-4	NA	TGTGCCATCAGTGATAGTTTTTCTAGGGGGGCCAAAAACATTCAGTACTTC	CAISDSFSRGAKNIQYF
TRBV19	NA	TRBJ2-1	TRBD2	TGTGCCAGTGTGTCGGGACTAGCGGGAGATGAGCAGTTCTTC	CASVSGLAGDEQFF
TRBV13	NA	TRBJ2-7	TRBD1	TGTGCCAGCAGCTCCGGACAGGGGGCGCGCTACGAGCAGTACTTC	CASSSGQGARYEQYF
TRBV19	once	TRBJ1-2	TRBD1	TGTGCCAGTAGTTTCGACAGGGGGAACTATGGCTACACCTTC	CASSFDRGNYGYTF
TRBV7-8	NA	TRBJ1-1	NA	TGTGCCAGCAGCTCGGGACAGAACACTGAAGCTTTCTTT	CASSSGQNTEAFF
TRBV18	NA	TRBJ1-1	NA	TGTGCCAGCTCACCCCTGGCCAGAATAAACACTGAAGCTTTCTTT	CASSPLARINTEAFF
TRBV6-5	NA	TRBJ2-7	NA	TGTGCCAGCAGTTACGGGGAGGGGGCTAACGAGCAGTACTTC	CASSYGEGANEQYF
TRBV27	NA	TRBJ1-5	NA	TGTGCCAGCAGTTTATTCTCCGGTCAAGGGTATCAGCCCCAGCATTTT	CASSLFSGQGYQPQHF
TRBV4-1	NA	TRBJ2-2	TRBD2	TGCGCCAGCAGCCCCCGCGTACTAGCGACTAACACCGGGGAGCTGTTTTTT	CASSPRVLATNTGELFF
TRBV6-1	NA	TRBJ2-5	NA	TGTGCCAGCAGTGAGGTGGGACCCTGGGGGGAGACCCAGTACTTC	CASSEVGPWGETQYF
TRBV7-9	NA	TRBJ2-1	TRBD2	TGTGCCAGCAGCTTAGTTTCTAGCGGGTTGAAGTTCTTC	CASSLVSSGLKFF
TRBV7-2	NA	TRBJ2-7	NA	TGTGCCAGCAGCTTGGGTGGGGCACACACCTACGAGCAGTACTTC	CASSLGGAHTYEQYF
TRBV30	NA	TRBJ2-1	NA	TGTGCCTGGAGTGTACAGCGAGTTGAGCAGTTCTTC	CAWSVQRVEQFF
TRBV23-1	NA	TRBJ1-4	NA	TGCGCCAGCAGTCAATCTGTGACGGAAAATGAAAAACTGTTTTTT	CASSQSVTENEKLFF
TRBV5-4	once	TRBJ2-5	TRBD1	TGTGCCAGCAGCTTTGGGGGACAGGCTCAAGAGACCCAGTACTTC	CASSFGGQAQETQYF
TRBV10-3	NA	TRBJ2-7	NA	TGTGCCATCAGTGAGATGCGAGGTGGCACAGGCGAGCAGTACTTC	CAISEMRGGTGEQYF
TRBV28	NA	TRBJ2-5	TRBD2	TGTGCCAGCAGTTTATCTCGAGCGGGAGGGCGATTAGAGACCCAGTACTTC	CASSLSRAGGRLETQYF
TRBV9	NA	TRBJ1-1	TRBD1	TGTGCCAGCAGCGCGGACAGGGGCGCAGGAAACACTGAAGCTTTCTTT	CASSADRGAGNTEAFF
TRBV18	NA	TRBJ2-7	NA	TGTGCCAGCTCACTGGACTCCTACGAGCAGTACTTC	CASSLDSYEQYF
TRBV6-1	NA	TRBJ2-7	TRBD2	TGTGCCAGCAGTGCAACCGGGGGGGGAGACTACGAGCAGTACTTC	CASSATGGGDYEQYF
TRBV14	NA	TRBJ2-3	NA	TGTGCCAGCAGCCATCGAGGGTCAGATACGCAGTATTTT	CASSHRGSDTQYF
TRBV28	NA	TRBJ2-5	TRBD1	TGTGCCAGCAGTTTGACAGGGGGCCAAGAGACCCAGTACTTC	CASSLTGGQETQYF
TRBV4-1	NA	TRBJ1-5	TRBD1	TGCGCCAGCAGCCTAGGGACAGGGGGTCAGCCCCAGCATTTT	CASSLGTGGQPQHF
TRBV19	once	TRBJ2-2	NA	TGTGCCAGTGGGACTGACACCGGGGAGCTGTTTTTT	CASGTDTGELFF